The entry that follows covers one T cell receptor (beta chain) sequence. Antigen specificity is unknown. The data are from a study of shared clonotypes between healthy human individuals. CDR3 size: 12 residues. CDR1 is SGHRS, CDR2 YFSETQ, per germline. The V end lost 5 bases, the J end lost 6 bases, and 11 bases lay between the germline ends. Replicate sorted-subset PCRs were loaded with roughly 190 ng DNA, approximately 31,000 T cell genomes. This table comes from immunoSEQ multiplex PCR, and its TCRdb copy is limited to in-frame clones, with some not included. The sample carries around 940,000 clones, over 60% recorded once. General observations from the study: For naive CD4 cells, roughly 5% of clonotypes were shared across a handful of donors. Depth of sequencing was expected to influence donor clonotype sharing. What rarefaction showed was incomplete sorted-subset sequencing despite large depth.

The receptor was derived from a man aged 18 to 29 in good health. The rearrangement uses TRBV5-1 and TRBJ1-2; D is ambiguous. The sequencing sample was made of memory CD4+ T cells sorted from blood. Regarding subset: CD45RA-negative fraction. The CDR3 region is CASRYTEDGYTF. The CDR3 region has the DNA TGCGCCAGCAGATATACAGAGGATGGCTACACCTTC.